The 14 T cell receptor beta chains presented below share a single source sample, sequenced in a study of metastatic and nonmetastatic thyroid tumors. Each patient went into thyroid surgery without having received any treatment. MiXCR was used by TCRdb to re-call the PCR reads. Here the sample spans 30,000 to 45,000 clones, around 30% being singletons. Sequencing was done on a sample of blood. These receptors were collected from a male donor with papillary thyroid cancer or a benign thyroid nodule (not recorded which). Some clones in this sample may be carry-over from other donors' samples.

The V and J genes are TRBV2 and TRBJ2-7; tentatively, D is TRBD1 or TRBD2 (7 bases each). The CDR3 is 15 residues long. The V and J ends lost 7 bases and 0 bases respectively, with 16 bases between them. Germline V CDR1 and CDR2: SNHLY, FYNNEI. The CDR3 sequence is CASKESGDSSYEQYF. The DNA for the CDR3 is TGTGCCAGCAAAGAAAGCGGGGACAGCTCCTACGAGCAGTACTTC.

The chain combines TRBV3-1 with TRBJ1-2; 8 nucleotides align to TRBD1. CDR3 length: 17 amino acids. Per the germline V gene, CDR1 is LGHDT and CDR2 is YNNKEL (reference sequence). V lost 4 bases, J lost 0 bases, and 10 bases stayed unmatched. The CDR3 DNA follows: TGTGCCAGCAGCCTGGGACAGGCCGTAGAGGCTAACTATGGCTACACCTTC. It translates to CASSLGQAVEANYGYTF.

In its sample, this clone is medium-sized. The chain is built from TRBV20-1 and TRBJ2-3, with 10 bases lining up with TRBD2. This CDR3 contains 14 residues. Per germline, CDR1 DFQATT and CDR2 SNEGSKA (reference sequence). With V trimmed by 2 bases and J by 3 bases, 2 bases remained unmatched. CDR3 region: CSARQGLATDTQYF. The CDR3 coding sequence is TGCAGTGCTAGACAGGGACTAGCGACAGATACGCAGTATTTT.

The J gene is TRBJ2-3, the V gene TRBV12-3 or TRBV12-4; TRBD2 matches at 11 bases. The CDR3 runs 14 residues. The ends lost 4 bases at V and 4 bases at J; junction bases unmatched: 1. CDR3 DNA: TGTGCCAGCAGTTATAGCGGGGGGGCAGATACGCAGTATTTT. Encoded protein: CASSYSGGADTQYF.

This clone has a single count. This is likely a read error, given that the CDR3 carries no conserved phenylalanine or tryptophan at its end. The DNA is omitted, as the CDR3 cannot be located on it reliably, and the CDR3 follows TCRdb's listing. This CDR3 is CASSLAPGR. The chain uses TRBV7-9 and TRBJ2-4; the table's D call TRBD1 went unverified against the DNA. Germline V gives CDR1 SEHNR, CDR2 FQNEAQ (reference sequence). The CDR3 is 9 residues long, ends included.

In this sample, this clone turned up a few times. The chain recombines TRBV19 with TRBJ2-2; unclear D gene. Trimming left V 1 base short and J 3 bases short, with 9 bases between. This CDR3 comprises 15 residues. CDR1 LNHDA and CDR2 SQIVND come from the germline V gene (reference sequence). CDR3 in amino acids: CASSIGQTYTGELFF. For the CDR3, the DNA is TGTGCCAGTAGTATAGGGCAGACATACACCGGGGAGCTGTTTTTT.

V usage is TRBV28 and J usage is TRBJ2-1; 8 bases are shared with TRBD2. There are 13 residues in the CDR3. The V segment lost 6 bases and the J segment 14 bases; nucleotides outside the gene matches: 12. Germline-derived CDR1 and CDR2 are MDHEN and SYDVKM. CDR3 loop: CASSISGTRLEFF. DNA for the CDR3: TGTGCCAGCAGCATTAGCGGGACCCGCCTAGAGTTCTTC.

The J gene is TRBJ2-1, the V gene TRBV6-2 or TRBV6-3; the match to TRBD2 covers 12 bases. CDR1 MNHEY and CDR2 SVGEGT come from the germline V gene. After removal of 2 bases from V and 9 bases from J, the junction contained 8 bases not matched to a gene. This CDR3 has 16 residues. CDR3 coding DNA: TGTGCCAGCAGTTACCCGACTAGCGGGGGAGGAGGTGAGCAGTTCTTC. Its protein product is CASSYPTSGGGGEQFF.

V usage is TRBV19 and J usage is TRBJ2-1; 8 nucleotides match TRBD1. Trimming cost V 3 bases and J 9 bases; bases outside gene matches: 4. The CDR3 covers 13 residues. Germline values: CDR1 LNHDA, CDR2 SQIVND (reference sequence). CDR3 loop: CASSIPTGAEQFF. In nucleotides, the CDR3 is TGTGCCAGTAGTATCCCGACAGGGGCTGAGCAGTTCTTC.

The chain links TRBV9 to TRBJ1-5; D not resolved. Germline CDR1 and CDR2: SGDLS and YYNGEE. This CDR3 has 15 residues. The ends were cut back, 4 bases at V and 4 bases at J, with 15 bases in the middle. This CDR3 is CASSPGGLGNQPQHF. CDR3 nucleotide sequence: TGTGCCAGCAGCCCAGGAGGGCTCGGGAATCAGCCCCAGCATTTT.

This clone appeared a few times. A read error may account for a junction end that differs from germline. The rearrangement joins TRBV6-1 to TRBJ2-5; D gene unclear. The CDR3 is 14 residues long. Per the germline V gene, CDR1 is MNHNS and CDR2 is SASEGT. CDR3 in amino acids: CASSDARGQENQYF. DNA of the CDR3: TGTGCCAGCAGTGACGCTAGAGGCCAAGAGAACCAGTACTTC.

The chain is built from TRBV4-1 and TRBJ1-6; 7 bases are a match to TRBD1. This CDR3 comprises 15 residues. V lost 0 bases to trimming and J lost 10 bases; unmatched junction nucleotides: 6. Germline CDR1 MGHRA, CDR2 YSYEKL. The CDR3 DNA is TGCGCCAGCAGCCAAGAGACAGGGCGAGGATCACCCCTCCACTTT. Translated, it gives CASSQETGRGSPLHF.

The chain employs TRBV7-8 and TRBJ2-7; TRBD2 agrees at 11 bases. CDR1 SGHVS and CDR2 FQNEAQ come from the germline V gene. With 7 bases clipped from V and 3 bases from J, the junction kept 2 bases outside the gene matches. This CDR3 region has 13 residues. The CDR3 sequence is CASTGLAVYEQYF. The CDR3 DNA sequence: TGTGCCAGCACGGGACTAGCGGTCTACGAGCAGTACTTC.

The genes are TRBV7-2 and TRBJ2-1; D assignment may be TRBD1 or TRBD2 (5 bases each). CDR1 is SGHTA, CDR2 FQGNSA, per germline. This CDR3 comprises 15 residues. Deletions cut 0 bases from V and 6 bases from J, with 12 bases between. CDR3 loop: CASSLAGVVFNEQFF. In DNA form, the CDR3 reads TGTGCCAGCAGCTTAGCGGGGGTAGTTTTCAATGAGCAGTTCTTC. The full variable domain, with the rest looked up from reference TRBV7-2 and TRBJ2-1, is GAGVSQSPSNKVTEKGKDVELRCDPISGHTALYWYRQSLGQGLEFLIYFQGNSAPDKSGLPSDRFSAERTGGSVSTLTIQRTQQEDSAVYLCASSLAGVVFNEQFFGPGTRLTVL.